This is a list of T cell receptor beta chains from one sample in a study of CD8+ T cells in alopecia areata. TCRdb keeps only in-frame clones here, not all; method: immunoSEQ multiplex PCR. This sample has roughly 200,000 clones; about 53% occur once, and the top ten carry approximately 11%. The material was CD8+ T cells sorted from blood, obtained at week 24, from a patient treated with tofacitinib. The receptors derive from a human donor with alopecia areata. Both conserved end residues are part of each CDR3. A D gene is named only where the DNA matches it firmly. Clone size, where shown, is once, few, many, or a class for clones that have expanded.

V	size	J	D	length	DNA	CDR3
TRBV5-1	.	TRBJ1-4	TRBD1	14	TGCGCCAGCAGCTCCCAGGGACAGTCCGAAAAACTGTTTTTT	CASSSQGQSEKLFF
TRBV5-1	.	TRBJ2-2	TRBD1	15	TGCGCCAGCAACCCGGGACAGGGATACACCGGGGAGCTGTTTTTT	CASNPGQGYTGELFF
TRBV9	once	TRBJ1-1	.	12	TGTGCCAGCAGCGCAAGCTACTCTGAAGCTTTCTTT	CASSASYSEAFF
TRBV25-1	.	TRBJ2-7	.	16	TGTGCCAGCAGTGAATCCAGGGGGGACATCAGGGCCGAGCAGTACTTC	CASSESRGDIRAEQYF
TRBV11-2	.	TRBJ2-5	TRBD2	16	TGTGCCAGCAGTCGGGAGGGGACTAGCTGGAAAGAGACCCAGTACTTC	CASSREGTSWKETQYF
TRBV7-8	once	TRBJ1-5	.	15	TGTGCCAGCAGCTTAGAGGGGCAAACCAATCAGCCCCAGCATTTT	CASSLEGQTNQPQHF
TRBV29-1	.	TRBJ2-7	TRBD1	14	TGCAGCGTGGCGTTGGGGACAGGGGCGGGTGAGCAGTACTTC	CSVALGTGAGEQYF
TRBV29-1	.	TRBJ2-7	.	14	TGCAGCGTTGCAGGAACAGGGAGTCCCTGGGAGCAGTACTTC	CSVAGTGSPWEQYF
TRBV29-1	.	TRBJ1-2	.	14	TGCAGCGTTGAGGTGACAGGTACTAACTATGGCTACACCTTC	CSVEVTGTNYGYTF
TRBV27	few	TRBJ2-1	.	13	TGTGCCAGCAGTTTTGGGGTAGACAATGAGCAGTTCTTC	CASSFGVDNEQFF
TRBV13	.	TRBJ2-7	.	15	TGTGCCAGCAGCAAAGGACCGGGCGGGGATCACGAGCAGTACTTC	CASSKGPGGDHEQYF
TRBV19	few	TRBJ1-5	TRBD1	14	TGTGCCAGCCGAGCAGGGGGCAGCAATCAGCCCCAGCATTTT	CASRAGGSNQPQHF
TRBV29-1	.	TRBJ1-3	.	13	TGCAGCGCCTATGCCAGGGACGGAAACACCATATATTTT	CSAYARDGNTIYF
TRBV4-3	.	TRBJ2-7	.	15	TGCGCCAGCAGCCAAGCGGGGACTGGGGCCTACGAGCAGTACTTC	CASSQAGTGAYEQYF
TRBV4-1	.	TRBJ2-7	.	12	TGCGCCAGCAGCCAAGGCTGGGACGAGCAGTACTTC	CASSQGWDEQYF
TRBV9	few	TRBJ1-1	TRBD1	16	TGTGCCAGCAGCGGCCCCGGGACAGGTTTCCACACTGAAGCTTTCTTT	CASSGPGTGFHTEAFF
TRBV9	.	TRBJ2-6	TRBD1	15	TGTGCCAGCAGCACAGGGGTTTCTGGGGCCAACGTCCTGACTTTC	CASSTGVSGANVLTF
TRBV29-1	.	TRBJ1-2	TRBD1	12	TGCAGCGCCCCGGGACAGGGGTATGGCTACACCTTC	CSAPGQGYGYTF
TRBV11-2	.	TRBJ2-7	.	12	TGTGCCAGCAGCTTAGAGGGGAGCGAGCAGTACTTC	CASSLEGSEQYF
TRBV5-4	.	TRBJ2-7	TRBD1	14	TGTGCCAGCAGCTTGGGACAGGGCGCCTACGAGCAGTACTTC	CASSLGQGAYEQYF
TRBV4-1	once	TRBJ1-2	.	14	TGCGCCAGCAGCCAAGATTCAGGGAACTATGGCTACACCTTC	CASSQDSGNYGYTF
TRBV4-3	.	TRBJ1-4	TRBD1	15	TGCGCCAGCAGCCAAGACAGGGGGAGGAATGAAAAACTGTTTTTT	CASSQDRGRNEKLFF
TRBV30	.	TRBJ2-7	.	13	TGTGCCTGGTCTGACGGGAGCTCCTACGAGCAGTACTTC	CAWSDGSSYEQYF
TRBV5-1	.	TRBJ2-3	.	14	TGCGCCAGCAGCGAATACGCTCACACAGATACGCAGTATTTT	CASSEYAHTDTQYF
TRBV9	.	TRBJ1-2	.	11	TGTGCCAGCAGCGCGAGCAATGGCTACACCTTC	CASSASNGYTF
TRBV5-1	once	TRBJ2-2	.	16	TGCGCCAGCAGCTTGACGGGGTTCGCGAACACCGGGGAGCTGTTTTTT	CASSLTGFANTGELFF
TRBV7-9	.	TRBJ2-7	TRBD1	14	TGTGCCAGCAGAAAGACAGGGGGCCTAGACGAGCAGTACTTC	CASRKTGGLDEQYF
TRBV7-9	.	TRBJ1-1	.	12	TGTGCCAGCAAGGACGGTAACCCTGAAGCTTTCTTT	CASKDGNPEAFF
TRBV30	.	TRBJ1-2	.	13	TGTGCCTGGAGTGTACAGCCCGCGACAGTGTACACCTTC	CAWSVQPATVYTF
TRBV13	few	TRBJ2-2	.	13	TGTGCCAGCAGCTTGGGGAACACCGGGGAGCTGTTTTTT	CASSLGNTGELFF
TRBV29-1	.	TRBJ2-7	TRBD1	17	TGCAGCGTTGGGGTGAGGACAGGGGTTCTCCCTTATTACGAGCAGTACTTC	CSVGVRTGVLPYYEQYF
TRBV29-1	.	TRBJ1-2	TRBD1	16	TGCAGCGTTGACGCCCTAAGACAGGGGCACAACTATGGCTACACCTTC	CSVDALRQGHNYGYTF
TRBV15	.	TRBJ1-2	.	17	TGTGCCACCAGCAGTGACCGCGGTCCGTCCCTGAACTATGGCTACACCTTC	CATSSDRGPSLNYGYTF
TRBV4-3	few	TRBJ2-7	.	15	TGCGCCAGCAGCCAAGATGCCGAAAGCTCCTACGAGCAGTACTTC	CASSQDAESSYEQYF
TRBV4-3	few	TRBJ2-7	.	19	TGCGCCAGCAGCCTACAGGTTTATAGTTCGGGTCGAGAGACCTACGAGCAGTACTTC	CASSLQVYSSGRETYEQYF
TRBV5-6	.	TRBJ1-1	.	15	TGTGCCAGCAGTGATGGCGGACTTCTACACACTGAAGCTTTCTTT	CASSDGGLLHTEAFF
TRBV23-1	.	TRBJ1-1	.	18	TGCGCCAGCAGTCAACCTCAACCAACTCCGACGGAGAACACTGAAGCTTTCTTT	CASSQPQPTPTENTEAFF
TRBV7-9	.	TRBJ2-3	TRBD2	15	TGTGCCAGCATCAAAGCGGGGATTAGCACAGATACGCAGTATTTT	CASIKAGISTDTQYF
TRBV27	.	TRBJ1-2	TRBD1	13	TGTGCCAGCAGTTTGACAGGGTTTAAAGGCTACACCTTC	CASSLTGFKGYTF
TRBV30	few	TRBJ1-5	.	12	TGTGCCTGGAAAGGTTCCAATCAGCCCCAGCATTTT	CAWKGSNQPQHF
TRBV10-3	.	TRBJ1-2	.	15	TGTGCCATCAGCCCCGGACGGAACCTTAACTATGGCTACACCTTC	CAISPGRNLNYGYTF
TRBV11-3	once	TRBJ1-2	TRBD1	13	TGTGCCAGCAGCTTCGACAGGGCAGATGGCTACACCTTC	CASSFDRADGYTF
TRBV4-2	.	TRBJ2-7	.	14	TGTGCCAGCAGTGGTACAGGGGAGGATTACGAGCAGTACTTC	CASSGTGEDYEQYF
TRBV27	.	TRBJ2-1	TRBD2	16	TGTGCCAGCAGTCGAATAGCGGGGATGGGGGACGATGAGCAGTTCTTC	CASSRIAGMGDDEQFF
TRBV12-5	.	TRBJ1-1	.	16	TGTGCTAGTGGTTTGGTACGAGAAAGAGGGAACACTGAAGCTTTCTTT	CASGLVRERGNTEAFF
TRBV13	.	TRBJ2-5	.	15	TGTGCCAGCAGCAACCGGGACCTTAACCAAGAGACCCAGTACTTC	CASSNRDLNQETQYF
TRBV29-1	.	TRBJ2-3	.	15	TGCAGCGTTGATACGGGCTCCCAGGGGACAGATACGCAGTATTTT	CSVDTGSQGTDTQYF
TRBV19	.	TRBJ2-1	.	15	TGTGCCAGTAGTATAGCGGCGACAGGCGCCAATGAGCAGTTCTTC	CASSIAATGANEQFF
TRBV13	.	TRBJ1-6	.	14	TGTGCCAGCAGCTTAGGGGGAATTAATTCACCCCTCCACTTT	CASSLGGINSPLHF
TRBV4-1	.	TRBJ1-5	.	13	TGCGCCAGCAGCCTGGGATTTGGTCAGCCCCAGCATTTT	CASSLGFGQPQHF
TRBV25-1	.	TRBJ1-6	.	14	TGTGCCAGCAGCCCCGGGACGCGCTTCTCACCCCTCCACTTT	CASSPGTRFSPLHF
TRBV30	.	TRBJ1-2	.	13	TGTGCCTGGAGTGATATAGGGTACTATGGCTACACCTTC	CAWSDIGYYGYTF
TRBV5-6	.	TRBJ1-4	.	15	TGTGCCAGCAGTTATAGGGACCTGAATAATGAAAAACTGTTTTTT	CASSYRDLNNEKLFF
TRBV30	.	TRBJ1-1	.	12	TGTGCCTGGAGTGTGGGTAACACTGAAGCTTTCTTT	CAWSVGNTEAFF
TRBV4-3	.	TRBJ1-2	.	15	TGCGCCAGCAGCCAAGATTGGGTCACAACTTATGGCTACACCTTC	CASSQDWVTTYGYTF
TRBV11-2	few	TRBJ1-1	.	16	TGTGCCAGCAGACCACAGGGTCCGGCGCTGAACACTGAAGCTTTCTTT	CASRPQGPALNTEAFF
TRBV29-1	few	TRBJ2-7	.	12	TGCAGCGTTGTCGTCCTGGACTACGAGCAGTACTTC	CSVVVLDYEQYF
TRBV30	.	TRBJ1-2	.	13	TGTGCCTTGTGGGTTGGGGTTCGGTATGGCTACACCTTC	CALWVGVRYGYTF
TRBV2	.	TRBJ1-5	.	14	TGTGCCAGCAGTGAAGGACAGGCGAATCAGCCCCAGCATTTT	CASSEGQANQPQHF